The 15 T cell receptor beta chains below were found in one sample sequenced in a study of blood T cell repertoires in COVID-19. The protocol was immunoSEQ multiplex PCR, while the TCRdb copy is restricted to in-frame clones and leaves out a portion. The sample contains almost 200,000 clones, roughly nine tenths of which appear only once. Input material: peripheral blood. These receptors all stem from a woman aged 65 to 85 with acute or convalescent COVID-19.

As to this clone: Other DNA sequences within the sample encode an identical CDR3. The chain links TRBV9 to TRBJ1-6, with 8 nucleotides matching TRBD1. This CDR3 is built from 14 residues. Germline CDR1 reads SGDLS; CDR2 reads YYNGEE. The V segment lost 0 bases and the J segment 7 bases; nucleotides outside the gene matches: 0. DNA of the CDR3: TGTGCCAGCAGCGTAGACAGGGGGAATTCACCCCTCCACTTT. Its protein is CASSVDRGNSPLHF.

The chain has TRBV12-3 or TRBV12-4 and TRBJ1-1; TRBD1 agrees at 9 bases. The CDR3 runs 13 residues. The V segment lost 6 bases and the J segment 6 bases; nucleotides outside the gene matches: 5. The CDR3 here is CASRPRQGAEAFF. The CDR3 nucleotides read TGTGCCAGCAGGCCCCGACAGGGGGCTGAAGCTTTCTTT.

The chain uses TRBV5-4 and TRBJ1-6; a possible D gene is TRBD1 (6 bases). The CDR3 contains 17 residues. The germline V gene encodes CDR1 SGHNT and CDR2 YYREEE (reference sequence). V gave up 4 bases and J gave up 2 bases, with 16 bases separating them. The CDR3 region is CASSLGKGVAYNSPLHF. CDR3 bases: TGTGCCAGCAGCCTCGGGAAGGGGGTCGCCTATAATTCACCCCTCCACTTT.

The chain employs TRBV7-2 and TRBJ2-1; a possible D gene is TRBD1 (6 bases). This CDR3 comprises 14 residues. CDR1 and CDR2 (germline): SGHTA, FQGNSA. V was trimmed by 2 bases and J by 6 bases, leaving 11 bases between them. CDR3 nucleotides: TGTGCCAGCAGCTTAAGTAGGGGGTCCAATGAGCAGTTCTTC. Residues: CASSLSRGSNEQFF.

The V gene is TRBV9, the J gene TRBJ2-1; 10 bases match TRBD2. Looked up from germline, CDR1 is SGDLS and CDR2 is YYNGEE. V lost 0 bases to trimming and J lost 2 bases; unmatched junction nucleotides: 8. The CDR3 totals 18 residues. As DNA, the CDR3 is TGTGCCAGCAGCGTAGGGGTTGCTAGCGGGGGCACCTACAATGAGCAGTTCTTC. This translates into CASSVGVASGGTYNEQFF.

The chain links TRBV15 to TRBJ1-5; 7 bases agree with TRBD1. The CDR3 length is 15 residues. Germline loops: CDR1 LNHNV, CDR2 YYDKDF (reference sequence). J lost 8 bases, V lost 7 bases, and 14 bases had no gene match. CDR3 DNA sequence: TGTGCCACCACCATGGACAGGACCTCATTCGAGCCCCAGCATTTT. It yields the protein CATTMDRTSFEPQHF.

The chain is built from TRBV19 and TRBJ2-7, with a tentative D call TRBD2 (7 bases). Germline V CDR1 and CDR2: LNHDA, SQIVND (reference sequence). V gave up 6 bases and J gave up 2 bases, with 14 bases separating them. This CDR3 has 14 residues. CDR3 region: CASSKGGVAYEQYF. In nucleotides, the CDR3 is TGTGCCAGTAGCAAGGGGGGGGTTGCCTACGAGCAGTACTTC. Using reference TRBV19 and TRBJ2-7 for the parts outside the CDR3, the full variable domain is DGGITQSPKYLFRKEGQNVTLSCEQNLNHDAMYWYRQDPGQGLRLIYYSQIVNDFQKGDIAEGYSVSREKKESFPLTVTSAQKNPTAFYLCASSKGGVAYEQYFGPGTRLTVT.

There are a few counts of this clone. CDR3 region: CASSLTGYTDTQYF. The CDR3 bases are TGCGCCAGCAGTCTTACCGGGTACACAGATACGCAGTATTTT. The rearrangement links TRBV5-1 to TRBJ2-3; D not resolved. Looked up from germline, CDR1 is SGHRS and CDR2 is YFSETQ. V was trimmed by 5 bases and J by 2 bases, leaving 12 bases between them. The CDR3 covers 14 residues.

The chain combines TRBV19 with TRBJ2-3, with a possible D match to TRBD2 (7 bases). The CDR3 is made up of 20 amino acids. V lost 2 bases and J 5 bases, leaving 29 bases between the germline ends. The germline CDR1 and CDR2 sequences are LNHDA and SQIVND (reference sequence). The CDR3 loop is CASSIPRKGGSGSTKDTQYF. CDR3 nucleotides: TGTGCCAGTAGTATACCCCGAAAGGGGGGGAGCGGGTCGACGAAAGATACGCAGTATTTT.

J is TRBJ2-7 and V is TRBV9, with TRBD1 matching over 7 bases. The J segment lost 3 bases and the V segment lost 0 bases, leaving 3 bases of the junction unmatched. The germline V gene encodes CDR1 SGDLS and CDR2 YYNGEE. The CDR3 is 14 residues long. CDR3 DNA sequence: TGTGCCAGCAGCGTAGGGGACAGCCACTACGAGCAGTACTTC. Protein sequence: CASSVGDSHYEQYF.

V usage is TRBV29-1 and J usage is TRBJ2-3, with 12 bases matching TRBD2. Germline CDR1 SQVTM, CDR2 ANQGSEA. This CDR3 spans 15 amino acids. Trimming removed 7 bases from V and 0 bases from J; junction bases left unmatched: 5. The CDR3 sequence is CSASTSGGSTDTQYF. The DNA for the CDR3 is TGCAGCGCCTCGACTAGCGGGGGAAGCACAGATACGCAGTATTTT.

V is TRBV6-5 and J is TRBJ1-2; D ambiguous. Germline V gene data show CDR1 as MNHEY and CDR2 as SVGAGI. V lost 8 bases, J lost 2 bases, and 15 bases lay in between. This CDR3 region has 14 residues. CDR3 sequence: CASYEGTLNYGYTF. The CDR3 nucleotides read TGTGCCAGCTACGAGGGCACTCTCAACTATGGCTACACCTTC.

The V and J genes are TRBV28 and TRBJ2-7; TRBD1 agrees at 10 bases. This CDR3 has 16 residues. Trimming cost V 1 base and J 3 bases; bases outside gene matches: 6. Germline V gene lookup returns CDR1 MDHEN and CDR2 SYDVKM. The CDR3 protein is CASSLLGTGEHYEQYF. CDR3 nucleotide sequence: TGTGCCAGCAGTTTATTGGGGACAGGGGAACACTACGAGCAGTACTTC.

Only a few counts were recorded for this clone. The rearrangement joins TRBV4-2 to TRBJ1-5; 8 bases align to TRBD1. V gave up 1 base and J gave up 0 bases; unmatched junction bases: 2. The CDR3 is 16 amino acids. The germline CDR1 and CDR2 sequences are LGHNA and YNFKEQ. This CDR3 is CASSQVQGVSNQPQHF. The CDR3 DNA reads TGTGCCAGCAGCCAAGTACAGGGGGTTAGCAATCAGCCCCAGCATTTT.

This chain uses TRBV14 with TRBJ2-3; D not resolved. Germline CDR1 and CDR2: SGHDN and FVKESK. Trimming removed 0 bases from V and 3 bases from J, with 16 bases in between. The CDR3 sequence is 17 residues long. The CDR3 protein is CASSQDFPGTWTDTQYF. The CDR3 DNA is TGTGCCAGCAGCCAAGATTTTCCAGGCACCTGGACAGATACGCAGTATTTT.